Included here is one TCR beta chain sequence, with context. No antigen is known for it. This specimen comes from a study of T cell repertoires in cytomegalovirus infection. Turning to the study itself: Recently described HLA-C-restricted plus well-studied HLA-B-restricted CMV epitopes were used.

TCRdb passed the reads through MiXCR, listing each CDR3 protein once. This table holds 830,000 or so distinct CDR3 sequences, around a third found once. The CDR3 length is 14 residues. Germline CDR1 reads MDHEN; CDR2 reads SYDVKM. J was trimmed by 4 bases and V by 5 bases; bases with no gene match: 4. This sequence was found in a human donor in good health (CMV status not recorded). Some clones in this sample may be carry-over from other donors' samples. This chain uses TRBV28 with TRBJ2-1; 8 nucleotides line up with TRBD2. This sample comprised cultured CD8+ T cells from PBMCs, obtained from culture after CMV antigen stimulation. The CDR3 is CASSPAGEYNEQFF. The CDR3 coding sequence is TGTGCCAGCAGTCCAGCGGGGGAGTACAATGAGCAGTTCTTC.